These T cell receptor beta chains were read from a single sample in a study of T cell responses to AZD1222 COVID-19 vaccine. Generated by immunoSEQ multiplex PCR, the TCRdb table keeps only in-frame clones and is missing some. Among approximately 130,000 clones listed, roughly 90% were seen once. Sequencing used peripheral blood, obtained on day 0 of AZD1222 vaccination. The receptor set was obtained from an adult in good health. Both conserved end residues are part of each CDR3. Each record gives: J gene, D gene, clone size, V gene, CDR3 DNA, CDR3 protein. D genes are given only for firm matches. Expanded clones are given a class, and other clones once, few, many or no size at all.

TRBJ1-4 TRBD1 - TRBV2 TGTGCCAGCAGTGTCCTGACAGGGGGTAATGAAAAACTGTTTTTT CASSVLTGGNEKLFF
TRBJ1-6 - - TRBV28 TGTGTCAGCAGTTTTTCGAAGGGACGGGGAAATTCACCCCTCCACTTT CVSSFSKGRGNSPLHF
TRBJ1-1 - - TRBV5-4 TGTGCCAGCACCCATGATCGGGGGGCCGGCACTGAAGCTTTCTTT CASTHDRGAGTEAFF
TRBJ1-5 - few TRBV10-3 TGTGCCATCAGTGTACGGGTAGGGCAGCCCCAGCATTTT CAISVRVGQPQHF
TRBJ1-2 TRBD1 - TRBV7-2 TGTGCCAGCAGGGAACAGGGGCCTACCAGCGCCTTC CASREQGPTSAF
TRBJ2-7 TRBD2 once TRBV4-2 TGTGCCAGCAGCCGGGGACTAGCGGAGTTCGGGGGGTCCTACGAGCAGTACTTC CASSRGLAEFGGSYEQYF
TRBJ2-5 TRBD2 - TRBV7-8 TGTGCCAGCAGCTTACGTCGACTAGCGGGCCAAGAGACCCAGTACTTC CASSLRRLAGQETQYF
TRBJ2-7 TRBD2 - TRBV7-2 TGTGCCAGCAGCTTGGGCCTACTAGCGGGGCGTCTCTCCTACGAGCAGTACTTC CASSLGLLAGRLSYEQYF
TRBJ1-5 - - TRBV30 TGTGCCTGGAATACAGGGCTGAATCAGCCCCAGCATTTT CAWNTGLNQPQHF
TRBJ1-5 - few TRBV28 TGTGCCAGCCTAATAGGCGGGCACAATCAGCCCCAGCATTTT CASLIGGHNQPQHF
TRBJ1-2 TRBD1 - TRBV5-1 TGCGCCAGCCGAGAGCCTGGGACAGGGAGTTACACCTTC CASREPGTGSYTF
TRBJ1-1 TRBD1 - TRBV24-1 TGTGCCACCAGTGATTTCTTCAGGGGGAAAGGCCACACTGAAGCTTTCTTT CATSDFFRGKGHTEAFF
TRBJ2-3 - - TRBV24-1 TGTGCCACCAGCCTGACTAGTTCGTTGGCCTCAGATACGCAGTATTTT CATSLTSSLASDTQYF
TRBJ2-7 - - TRBV10-2 TGCGCCAGCACAACCAATTACGAGCAGTACTTC CASTTNYEQYF
TRBJ2-7 - - TRBV3-1/TRBV3-2 TGTGCCAGCAGCCAAGATTTACGGCGTATCTACGAGCAGTACTTC CASSQDLRRIYEQYF
TRBJ2-7 - - TRBV2 TGTGCCACGGCTCGCTCCTACGAGCAGTACTTC CATARSYEQYF
TRBJ1-4 - - TRBV7-2 TGTGCCAGCAGCTCCCCTCCTGGGACATTCACCTTGACTAATGAAAAACTGTTTTTT CASSSPPGTFTLTNEKLFF
TRBJ2-7 TRBD2 - TRBV4-1 TGCGCCAGCAGCCAAGCTGAAACTAGCGGGACTGAGCAGTACTTC CASSQAETSGTEQYF